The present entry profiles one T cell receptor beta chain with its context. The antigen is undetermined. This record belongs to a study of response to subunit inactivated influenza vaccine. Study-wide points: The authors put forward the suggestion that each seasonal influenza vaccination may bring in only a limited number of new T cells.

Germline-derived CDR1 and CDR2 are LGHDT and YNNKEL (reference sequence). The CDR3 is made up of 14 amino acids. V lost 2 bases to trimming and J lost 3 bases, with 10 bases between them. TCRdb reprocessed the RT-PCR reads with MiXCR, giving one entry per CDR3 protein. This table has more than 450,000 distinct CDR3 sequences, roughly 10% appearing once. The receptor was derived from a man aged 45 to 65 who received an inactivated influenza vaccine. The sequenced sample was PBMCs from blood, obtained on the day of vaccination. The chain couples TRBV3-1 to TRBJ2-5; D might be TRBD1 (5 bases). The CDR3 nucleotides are TGTGCCAGCAGCCAAAGACAGAACGAAGAGACCCAGTACTTC. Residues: CASSQRQNEETQYF.